This T cell receptor (beta chain) came from a study of a mutant IDH1 vaccine in newly diagnosed glioma. The wider study: Vaccines began 4-6 weeks after radiotherapy alone, or with temozolomide cycles.

The sample's time point: week 47, end of study. With topical imiquimod, each dose of the vaccine consisted of 300 ug of mutant IDH1 20-mer peptide. Points on this clone: The antigen remains undetermined.

There are 16 residues in the CDR3. Germline V gene sequence: CDR1 SQVTM, CDR2 ANQGSEA. V lost 5 bases, J lost 0 bases, and 8 bases stayed unmatched. Profiling relied on immunoSEQ multiplex PCR, and the TCRdb table lists in-frame clones only, not all of them. Of fewer than 85,000 clones in the sample, 75% to 85% were seen once. The material was PBMCs, obtained from a glioma patient whose treatment included an IDH1 peptide vaccine. This chain links TRBV29-1 with TRBJ2-1; 9 positions match TRBD2. This TCR was sampled from a middle-aged man with glioma. DNA for the CDR3: TGCAGCGTTCGGCCGACTAGCGGTAACTCCTACAATGAGCAGTTCTTC. Translating it yields CSVRPTSGNSYNEQFF.